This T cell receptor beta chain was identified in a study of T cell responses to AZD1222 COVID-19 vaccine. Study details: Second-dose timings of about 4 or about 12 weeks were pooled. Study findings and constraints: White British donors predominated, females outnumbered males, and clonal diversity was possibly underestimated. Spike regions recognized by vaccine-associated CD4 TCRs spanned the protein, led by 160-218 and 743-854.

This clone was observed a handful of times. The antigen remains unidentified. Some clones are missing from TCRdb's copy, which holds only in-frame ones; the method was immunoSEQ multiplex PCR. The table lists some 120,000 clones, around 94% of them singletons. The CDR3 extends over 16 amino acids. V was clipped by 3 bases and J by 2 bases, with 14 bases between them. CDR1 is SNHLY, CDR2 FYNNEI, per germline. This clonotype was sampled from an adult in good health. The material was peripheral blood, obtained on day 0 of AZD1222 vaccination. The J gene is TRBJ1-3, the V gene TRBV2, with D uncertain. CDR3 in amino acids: CASSDEADSTGNTIYF. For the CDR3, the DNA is TGTGCCAGCAGTGACGAAGCGGATTCAACTGGAAACACCATATATTTT.